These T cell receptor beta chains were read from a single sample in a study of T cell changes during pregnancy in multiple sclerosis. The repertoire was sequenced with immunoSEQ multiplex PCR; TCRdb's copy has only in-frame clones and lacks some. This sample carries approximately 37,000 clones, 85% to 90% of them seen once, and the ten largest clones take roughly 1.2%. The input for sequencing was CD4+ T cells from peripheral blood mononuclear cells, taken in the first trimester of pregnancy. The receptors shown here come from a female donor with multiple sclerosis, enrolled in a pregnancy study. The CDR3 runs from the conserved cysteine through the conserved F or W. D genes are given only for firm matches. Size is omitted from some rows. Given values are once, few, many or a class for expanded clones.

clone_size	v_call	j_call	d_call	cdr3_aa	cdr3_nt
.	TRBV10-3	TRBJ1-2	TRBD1	CAISAKTGGAYDYGYTF	TGTGCCATCAGTGCTAAGACAGGGGGCGCTTATGACTATGGCTACACCTTC
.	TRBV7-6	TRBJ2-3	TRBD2	CASSSHGLAGKTDTQYF	TGTGCCAGCAGCTCCCATGGGCTAGCGGGAAAGACAGATACGCAGTATTTT
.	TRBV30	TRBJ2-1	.	CAWIGGQNHNEQFF	TGTGCCTGGATCGGGGGGCAAAACCACAATGAGCAGTTCTTC
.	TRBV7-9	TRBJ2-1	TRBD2	CASSLLAGGYNEQFF	TGTGCCAGCAGCCTTCTAGCGGGAGGCTACAATGAGCAGTTCTTC
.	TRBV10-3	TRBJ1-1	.	CATRLSGPDTEAFF	TGTGCCACGCGGTTATCAGGGCCCGACACTGAAGCTTTCTTT
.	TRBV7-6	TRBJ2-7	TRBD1	CASSLGTGQAYEQYF	TGTGCCAGCAGCTTAGGAACGGGACAGGCCTACGAGCAGTACTTC
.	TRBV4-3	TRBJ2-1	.	CASSQDPDGSPYNEQFF	TGCGCCAGCAGCCAAGATCCGGACGGGAGTCCCTACAATGAGCAGTTCTTC
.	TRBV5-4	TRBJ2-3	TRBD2	CASSLRLAGGADTQYF	TGTGCCAGCAGCCTCAGACTAGCGGGAGGGGCAGATACGCAGTATTTT
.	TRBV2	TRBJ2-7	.	CASSELYEQYF	TGTGCCAGCAGTGAACTCTACGAGCAGTACTTC
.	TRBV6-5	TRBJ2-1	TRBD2	CASSSQREGPYNEQFF	TGTGCCAGCAGTTCCCAGCGGGAGGGTCCCTACAATGAGCAGTTCTTC
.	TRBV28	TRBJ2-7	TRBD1	CASGRGQDLSYEQYF	TGTGCCAGCGGAAGGGGACAGGACCTCTCCTACGAGCAGTACTTC
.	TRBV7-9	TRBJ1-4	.	CASAGSYEKLFF	TGTGCCAGCGCTGGCTCTTATGAAAAACTGTTTTTT
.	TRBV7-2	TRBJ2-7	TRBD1	CASSLAQGAWYEQYF	TGTGCCAGCAGCTTAGCACAGGGGGCTTGGTACGAGCAGTACTTC
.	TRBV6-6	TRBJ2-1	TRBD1	CASSWDRISYNEQFF	TGTGCCAGCAGTTGGGACAGGATAAGCTACAATGAGCAGTTCTTC
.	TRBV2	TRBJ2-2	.	CASSESGYNTGELFF	TGTGCCAGCAGTGAGTCAGGATACAACACCGGGGAGCTGTTTTTT
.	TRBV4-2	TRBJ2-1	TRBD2	CASSQDAPPGGGGDNEQFF	TGTGCCAGCAGCCAAGATGCCCCTCCGGGCGGGGGAGGGGACAATGAGCAGTTCTTC
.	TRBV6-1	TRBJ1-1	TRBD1	CASSENRGRTEAFF	TGTGCCAGCAGTGAAAATAGGGGGCGTACTGAAGCTTTCTTT
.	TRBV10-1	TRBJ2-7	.	CASSENQRSYEQYF	TGCGCCAGCAGTGAGAACCAGCGGTCCTACGAGCAGTACTTC
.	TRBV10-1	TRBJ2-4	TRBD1	CASSEVVNTGDSAKNIQYF	TGCGCCAGCAGTGAGGTGGTCAACACAGGGGATAGTGCCAAAAACATTCAGTACTTC
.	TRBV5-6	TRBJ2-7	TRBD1	CASSLRDSSYEQYF	TGTGCCAGCAGCTTGCGGGACAGTTCCTACGAGCAGTACTTC
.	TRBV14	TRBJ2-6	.	CASSQVRSGANVLTF	TGTGCCAGCAGCCAAGTTCGCTCTGGGGCCAACGTCCTGACTTTC
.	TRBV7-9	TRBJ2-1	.	CASSLSLGRLYNEQFF	TGTGCCAGCAGCTTATCATTGGGCAGGCTTTACAATGAGCAGTTCTTC
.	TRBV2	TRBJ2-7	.	CASSIRTDSYEQYF	TGTGCCAGCAGTATTAGAACAGACTCCTACGAGCAGTACTTC
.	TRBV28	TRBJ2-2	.	CASSLGLWLAPDTGELFF	TGTGCCAGCAGTTTAGGGTTGTGGCTAGCGCCAGACACCGGGGAGCTGTTTTTT
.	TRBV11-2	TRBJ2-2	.	CASSLGLANTGELFF	TGTGCCAGCAGCTTAGGGCTAGCGAACACCGGGGAGCTGTTTTTT
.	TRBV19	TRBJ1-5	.	CASSIKSQPQHF	TGTGCCAGTAGTATCAAGAGTCAGCCCCAGCATTTT
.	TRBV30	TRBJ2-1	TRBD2	CAWSFRLAGGPASYNEQFF	TGTGCCTGGAGTTTTAGACTAGCGGGAGGGCCTGCCTCCTACAATGAGCAGTTCTTC
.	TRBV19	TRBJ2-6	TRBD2	CASNRAGEQSGANVLTF	TGTGCCAGTAACCGGGCGGGAGAGCAGTCGGGGGCCAACGTCCTGACTTTC
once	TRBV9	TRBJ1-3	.	CASSAVPFRGSGNTIYF	TGTGCCAGCAGCGCCGTCCCCTTTCGAGGGTCTGGAAACACCATATATTTT
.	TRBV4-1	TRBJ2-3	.	CASSQDNRDTQYF	TGCGCCAGCAGCCAAGACAACAGGGATACGCAGTATTTT
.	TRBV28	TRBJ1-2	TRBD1	CASTQQGTGGYTF	TGTGCCAGCACCCAACAGGGGACTGGAGGCTACACCTTC
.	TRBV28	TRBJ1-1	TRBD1	CASLQGGTEAFF	TGTGCCAGTTTACAGGGGGGCACTGAAGCTTTCTTT
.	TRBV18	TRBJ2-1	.	CASSPRNPQPGNEQFF	TGTGCCAGCTCACCGCGTAATCCCCAACCGGGCAATGAGCAGTTCTTC
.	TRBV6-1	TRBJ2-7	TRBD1	CASGGDRAAYEQYF	TGTGCCAGCGGGGGGGACAGGGCCGCCTACGAACAGTACTTC
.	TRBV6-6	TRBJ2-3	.	CASSYPTGDVTDTQYF	TGTGCCAGCAGTTACCCTACAGGAGATGTCACAGATACGCAGTATTTT
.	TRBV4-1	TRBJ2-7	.	CASSPERVGIYEQYF	TGCGCCAGCAGCCCGGAGAGGGTGGGAATATACGAGCAGTACTTC
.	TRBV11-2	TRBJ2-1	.	CASSPELAKAEQFF	TGTGCCAGCAGCCCCGAACTAGCAAAGGCTGAGCAGTTCTTC
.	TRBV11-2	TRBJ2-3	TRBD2	CASSAGLASGTDTQYF	TGTGCCAGCAGCGCCGGACTAGCCAGCGGCACAGATACGCAGTATTTT
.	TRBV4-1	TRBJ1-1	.	CASSQGDRLTEAFF	TGCGCCAGCAGCCAAGGTGACAGGTTGACTGAAGCTTTCTTT
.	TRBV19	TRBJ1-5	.	CASSDSRLGRANQPQHF	TGTGCCAGTAGTGACTCTCGTCTGGGCAGGGCCAATCAGCCCCAGCATTTT
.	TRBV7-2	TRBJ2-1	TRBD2	CASSLGLAGTNEQFF	TGTGCCAGCAGCTTAGGACTAGCGGGGACTAATGAGCAGTTCTTC
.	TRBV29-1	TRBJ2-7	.	CSVDSFYEQYF	TGCAGCGTGGACAGTTTCTACGAGCAGTACTTC
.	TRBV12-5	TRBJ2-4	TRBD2	CASGTAGGVNIQYF	TGTGCTAGTGGAACCGCGGGGGGGGTAAACATTCAGTACTTC
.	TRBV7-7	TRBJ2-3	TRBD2	CASSISGKHTQYF	TGTGCCAGCAGCATTAGCGGGAAGCATACGCAGTATTTT
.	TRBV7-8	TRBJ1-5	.	CASSARPGTSKNQPQHF	TGTGCCAGCAGCGCCCGACCCGGGACTTCCAAAAATCAGCCCCAGCATTTT
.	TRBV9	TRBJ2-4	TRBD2	CASSVGTSGNIQYF	TGTGCCAGCAGCGTAGGGACTAGCGGGAACATTCAGTACTTC
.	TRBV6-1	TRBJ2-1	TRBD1	CASSEGRQGTQFF	TGTGCCAGCAGTGAAGGACGACAGGGGACGCAGTTCTTC
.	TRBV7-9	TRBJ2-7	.	CASSSYRLDNEQYF	TGTGCCAGCAGCTCCTACAGACTAGACAACGAGCAGTACTTC